These 10 T cell receptor beta chains share one sample of origin, sequenced in a study of T-cell reconstitution after alpha-beta-depleted transplantation in children. For TCRbeta, the library was prepared with unique molecular identifiers. One entry per CDR3 protein results from TCRdb running MiXCR on the PCR reads. There are roughly 500,000 distinct CDR3 sequences in the sample; approximately 20% occur only once, and more than 2.5% lies in the top ten. The sample here was PBMCs from the stem cell graft donor, taken from the stem cell graft. The source is a human donor who donated a stem cell graft to a child with acute lymphoblastic leukemia.

This chain uses TRBV12-3 or TRBV12-4 with TRBJ2-1; D is perhaps TRBD2 (6 bases). V was pared by 3 bases and J by 0 bases, with 9 bases between. CDR3 length: 15 residues. Here the CDR3 reads CASSFTSRSYNEQFF. DNA for the CDR3: TGTGCCAGCAGTTTCACTAGCCGCTCCTACAATGAGCAGTTCTTC.

There are many counts of this clonotype. The chain is built from TRBV6-1 and TRBJ2-7, with D perhaps TRBD1 (6 bases). This CDR3 contains 16 residues. Germline V CDR1 and CDR2: MNHNS, SASEGT. Between the trimmed V and J ends, which lost 0 bases and 0 bases, there was a span of 12 bases. This chain's CDR3 is CASSEAAGAPSYEQYF. In DNA, the CDR3 is TGTGCCAGCAGTGAAGCGGCAGGGGCGCCCTCCTACGAGCAGTACTTC.

The V gene is TRBV7-3, the J gene TRBJ2-5, with TRBD1 as a possible D gene (6 bases). V was pared by 6 bases and J by 5 bases, with 13 bases between. CDR3 length equals 13 residues. From germline, CDR1 is SGHTA and CDR2 FQGTGA. CDR3 in amino acids: CASSSQGVETQYF. In nucleotides, the CDR3 is TGTGCCAGCAGTTCACAGGGCGTTGAGACCCAGTACTTC.

In this sample, this clonotype turned up a few times. The chain combines TRBV5-5 with TRBJ1-1; tentative D call: TRBD1 (5 bases). V lost 4 bases to trimming and J lost 7 bases, with 17 bases between them. This CDR3 is 14 amino acids long. Germline V lookup: CDR1 SGHKS, CDR2 YYEKEE (reference sequence). The CDR3 loop is CASSPGGVGGEAFF. The CDR3 DNA reads as TGTGCCAGCAGCCCGGGGGGGGTGGGGGGTGAAGCTTTCTTT.

The chain has TRBV2 and TRBJ1-2, with D perhaps TRBD1 (6 bases). The CDR3 has 14 residues. CDR1 and CDR2 (germline): SNHLY, FYNNEI. The V end lost 6 bases, the J end lost 2 bases, and 13 bases lay between the germline ends. CDR3 in DNA: TGTGCCAGCAGGATCAGGGGTTCAAACTATGGCTACACCTTC. Protein sequence: CASRIRGSNYGYTF.

This rearrangement joins TRBV19 to TRBJ1-5; D is uncertain. V was cut by 3 bases and J by 0 bases, with 12 bases left in between. The CDR3 spans 16 residues. Germline loops: CDR1 LNHDA, CDR2 SQIVND (reference sequence). For the CDR3, the DNA is TGTGCCAGTAGTATCCTCGTGATTTATAGCAATCAGCCCCAGCATTTT. Residues: CASSILVIYSNQPQHF.

The chain joins TRBV29-1 to TRBJ2-2; 13 bases match TRBD2. V shed 6 bases and J 2 bases; nucleotides not matched to a gene: 3. Germline-derived CDR1 and CDR2 are SQVTM and ANQGSEA. The CDR3 is 15 residues long. The CDR3 bases are TGCAGCGTGCTGGGACTAGCGGGAAACACCGGGGAGCTGTTTTTT. Translated: CSVLGLAGNTGELFF.

This rearrangement joins TRBV20-1 to TRBJ2-3; D possibly uses TRBD1 or TRBD2 (5 bases each). V was cut by 2 bases and J by 0 bases, with 15 bases left in between. CDR3 length: 16 residues. Per the germline V gene, CDR1 is DFQATT and CDR2 is SNEGSKA (reference sequence). The CDR3 bases are TGCAGTGCTAGAACCAGGGAGTCCTCTAGCACAGATACGCAGTATTTT. Translation gives CSARTRESSSTDTQYF.

The table lists this clonotype with a count of one. The chain combines TRBV24-1 with TRBJ2-1, with 15 bases that match TRBD2. The germline gives CDR1 KGHDR, CDR2 SFDVKD. Losses at the gene ends were 3 bases for V and 7 bases for J; bases not matched to a gene: 9. The CDR3 is made up of 18 amino acids. CDR3 region: CATSDPGLAGGPYNEQFF. CDR3 nucleotides: TGTGCCACCAGTGATCCCGGACTAGCGGGAGGGCCTTATAATGAGCAGTTCTTC.

This clonotype was observed a few times. The chain recombines TRBV5-6 with TRBJ1-5; a weak D match, TRBD1 (6 bases). The CDR3 loop spans 17 amino acids. Germline assignment: CDR1 SGHDT and CDR2 YYEEEE. V dropped 0 bases and J dropped 6 bases, with 19 bases sitting between them. The CDR3 coding sequence is TGTGCCAGCAGCTTGGCCGAGTGGGGGCTCGTGGGTCAGCCCCAGCATTTT. Amino acid sequence: CASSLAEWGLVGQPQHF.